Each of the 6 T cell receptor beta chains below was sequenced from the same sample in a study of post-analysis software for immune sequencing data. Study-level findings and limits: Patients carried several TRBV segments more frequently than controls did, and TRBV5-6, TRBV5-1 and TRBV20-1 were among them.

Incorporated into the TCR beta cDNA libraries were unique molecular identifiers, which served to reduce PCR and sequencing biases. In TCRdb, the PCR reads were re-called with MiXCR into one record per CDR3 protein. The sample has around 500,000 distinct CDR3 sequences; around 36% are singletons. Antigens for these TCRs are unknown. The sequenced material came from blood. These receptors were obtained from a girl aged 2 to 17 with multiple sclerosis.

The J gene is TRBJ2-7, the V gene TRBV27; 8 nucleotides align to TRBD2. J was trimmed by 2 bases and V by 2 bases; bases with no gene match: 5. This CDR3 has 15 residues. Germline-derived CDR1 and CDR2 are MNHEY and SMNVEV (reference sequence). CDR3 in DNA: TGTGCCAGCAGTTTAAAGAGCGGGGGAGCCTACGAGCAGTACTTC. Protein sequence: CASSLKSGGAYEQYF.

The V and J genes are TRBV20-1 and TRBJ1-2; possible D gene TRBD1, 5 bases. The CDR3 is made up of 14 amino acids. V dropped 3 bases and J dropped 1 base, with 12 bases sitting between them. Germline lookup yields CDR1 DFQATT and CDR2 SNEGSKA (reference sequence). CDR3 region: CSASPGTVNYGYTF. CDR3 in DNA: TGCAGTGCTAGCCCCGGGACTGTTAACTATGGCTACACCTTC.

The table lists this clonotype with a few counts. This chain joins TRBV3-1 and TRBJ2-1, with 8 bases identical to TRBD1. The CDR3 is 15 residues long. Trimming cost V 3 bases and J 2 bases; bases outside gene matches: 3. Germline V gene sequence: CDR1 LGHDT, CDR2 YNNKEL (reference sequence). In DNA, the CDR3 is TGTGCCAGCAGCCATCCAGGGGGCACCTACAATGAGCAGTTCTTC. This translates into CASSHPGGTYNEQFF.

This clonotype was detected a few times. In DNA, the CDR3 is TGCAGCGCTCAGATTGAGACAGGGAGGCAAGAGACCCAGTACTTC. As protein: CSAQIETGRQETQYF. This chain connects TRBV29-1 to TRBJ2-5, with a possible D match to TRBD1 (7 bases). V was clipped by 7 bases and J by 2 bases, with 20 bases between them. The CDR3 runs to 15 residues. Germline V CDR1 and CDR2: SQVTM, ANQGSEA.

The J gene is TRBJ2-5, the V gene TRBV2; D gene uncertain. From germline, CDR1 is SNHLY and CDR2 FYNNEI. CDR3 length equals 12 residues. V dropped 7 bases and J dropped 2 bases, with 8 bases sitting between them. CDR3 protein: CASIRSQETQYF. The CDR3 coding sequence is TGTGCCAGCATCCGAAGTCAAGAGACCCAGTACTTC.

V and J are TRBV27 and TRBJ1-2; 7 bases are shared with TRBD1. The V and J ends lost 6 bases and 7 bases, in that order; junction bases with no gene match: 5. The germline CDR1 and CDR2 sequences are MNHEY and SMNVEV (reference sequence). This CDR3 is 12 amino acids long. This CDR3 reads CASSTRDSGYTF. CDR3 bases: TGTGCCAGCAGCACCAGGGACAGTGGCTACACCTTC.